This TCR beta chain was profiled in a study of neurological immune-mediated disorders (dated by TCRdb to between 2018 and 2021). For the wider study: The study compared peripheral blood TCR-beta repertoires of HTLV-I-associated myelopathy (HAM/TSP) patients, multiple sclerosis patients and healthy controls using UMI-based sequencing. Longitudinal samples, technical triplicates and paired sorted CD4+ and CD8+ T-cell subsets, alongside PBMC samples, were included among the roughly 96 TCR-beta libraries. Longitudinal HAM/TSP and healthy donors had 3 time-points each (roughly 3-45 month intervals). The cohort comprised around 70 subjects: some 15 HAM/TSP patients, roughly 34 multiple sclerosis patients and around 20 healthy controls. Paper-wide results and their limitations: Expanded clones from different subjects shared no identical CDR3 amino acid sequences, which suggests that TCR-beta repertoires were private in all groups. TCR clonal expansion was highest in HAM/TSP patients and lowest in MS patients, with MS patients falling below even healthy controls.

As encoded in the germline V gene, CDR1 is SGDLS while CDR2 is YYNGEE. V and J are truncated by 0 bases and 0 bases respectively, leaving an intervening sequence of 7 bases. From cysteine to phenylalanine, the CDR3 is 15 amino acids long. Kept here is only the CDR3 DNA, which spans 45 bases and is read in frame from base 1. Ten or more counts support this clonotype. There is no known antigen for this receptor. Base qualities are not at hand, and no much larger clone is one base apart. cDNA synthesis used template-switch 5'RACE with a primer carrying a 10-nucleotide random unique molecular identifier tagging each TCR transcript. Every sequencing run covered 15-18 subjects and yielded more than 170 million TCR-beta sequences. The RNeasy kit was used to extract total RNA. Using the KAPA Real-time Library Amplification kit, TCR-beta VDJ regions were amplified with primers for the TCR constant region and the 5'RACE anchor. A first PCR added sample indexes and Illumina adaptors, after which a second PCR increased the library yield. After Ampure bead purification, the TCR product of roughly 650 bp was size-selected on a 2% E-gel SizeSelection system. Before pooling, library quality was assessed on a Bioanalyzer, concentration was determined with Qubit, and library quantification was performed with the Kapa Library Quantification kit. An Illumina HiSeq 2500 sequenced the libraries paired-end 2 x 150 bp. To increase sequence diversity, roughly 25-31% phiX was spiked into each library pool. Per the original workflow: The UMI-based MiGEC pipeline processed quality-filtered reads and removed over 85% of raw TCR sequences during error correction. IMGT germline references were used for aligning VDJ genes, and each clonotype was defined as a unique CDR3 amino acid sequence together with its V-J genes. Clonal expansion, Shannon diversity and CDR3 relatedness were evaluated with VDJtools (CalcPairwiseDistances, ClusterSamples), while phylogenetic trees were built in CLCbio workbench. Clones with at least 8 unique UMIs were defined as expanded, with this threshold being based on coefficient-of-variation modelling across technical triplicates. TCRdb ran its own pipeline on the public reads, namely fastp trimming at Q25 and MiXCR clone calling, and kept in-frame beta chains. Duplicate CDR3 protein sequences are folded into a single record with the most common DNA and genes. V and J calls and clone size were set by TCRdb, not the authors. The sample records tens of thousands of distinct CDR3 sequences, less than 15% of which are singletons. Of the sample, over 9.5% falls within the top ten clones.

What the time point label conveys for this sample: longitudinal time-point 3. Healthy controls were blood bank volunteers in Maryland, USA. For the unsorted PBMC libraries, 2 million PBMCs were stored in RNAlater at -80 degrees C until RNA extraction and were used to generate the libraries. Peripheral blood was subjected to Ficoll-Hypaque density gradient centrifugation to isolate PBMCs, which were then cryopreserved in liquid nitrogen. The sequenced sample was PBMCs. The chain is made from TRBV9 and TRBJ2-1; the best D guess is TRBD2, with 6 bases matching. The receptor comes from a man aged 25 to 40 in good health. For the CDR3, the sequence is CASSVGGTSYNEQFF. The nucleotide sequence is TGTGCCAGCAGCGTAGGCGGGACCTCCTACAATGAGCAGTTCTTC.